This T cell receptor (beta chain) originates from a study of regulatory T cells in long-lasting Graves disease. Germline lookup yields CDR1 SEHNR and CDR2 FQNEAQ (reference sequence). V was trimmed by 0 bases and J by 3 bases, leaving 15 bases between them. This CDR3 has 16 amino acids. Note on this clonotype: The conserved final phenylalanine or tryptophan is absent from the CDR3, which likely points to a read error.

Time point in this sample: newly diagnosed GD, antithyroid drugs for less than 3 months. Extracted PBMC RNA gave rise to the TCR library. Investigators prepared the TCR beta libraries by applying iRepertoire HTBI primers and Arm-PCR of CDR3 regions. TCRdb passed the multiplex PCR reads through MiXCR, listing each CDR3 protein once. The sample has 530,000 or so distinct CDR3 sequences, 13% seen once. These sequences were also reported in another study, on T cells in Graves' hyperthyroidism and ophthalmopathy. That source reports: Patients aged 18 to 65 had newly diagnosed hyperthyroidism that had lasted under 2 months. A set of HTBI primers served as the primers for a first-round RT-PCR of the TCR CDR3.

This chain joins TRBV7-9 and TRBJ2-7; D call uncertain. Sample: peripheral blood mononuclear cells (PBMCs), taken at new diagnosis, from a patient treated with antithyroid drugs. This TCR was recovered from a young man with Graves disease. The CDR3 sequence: CASSLARVGSFYEQYL. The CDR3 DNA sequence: TGTGCCAGCAGCTTAGCAAGGGTAGGATCCTTCTACGAGCAGTACCTC.